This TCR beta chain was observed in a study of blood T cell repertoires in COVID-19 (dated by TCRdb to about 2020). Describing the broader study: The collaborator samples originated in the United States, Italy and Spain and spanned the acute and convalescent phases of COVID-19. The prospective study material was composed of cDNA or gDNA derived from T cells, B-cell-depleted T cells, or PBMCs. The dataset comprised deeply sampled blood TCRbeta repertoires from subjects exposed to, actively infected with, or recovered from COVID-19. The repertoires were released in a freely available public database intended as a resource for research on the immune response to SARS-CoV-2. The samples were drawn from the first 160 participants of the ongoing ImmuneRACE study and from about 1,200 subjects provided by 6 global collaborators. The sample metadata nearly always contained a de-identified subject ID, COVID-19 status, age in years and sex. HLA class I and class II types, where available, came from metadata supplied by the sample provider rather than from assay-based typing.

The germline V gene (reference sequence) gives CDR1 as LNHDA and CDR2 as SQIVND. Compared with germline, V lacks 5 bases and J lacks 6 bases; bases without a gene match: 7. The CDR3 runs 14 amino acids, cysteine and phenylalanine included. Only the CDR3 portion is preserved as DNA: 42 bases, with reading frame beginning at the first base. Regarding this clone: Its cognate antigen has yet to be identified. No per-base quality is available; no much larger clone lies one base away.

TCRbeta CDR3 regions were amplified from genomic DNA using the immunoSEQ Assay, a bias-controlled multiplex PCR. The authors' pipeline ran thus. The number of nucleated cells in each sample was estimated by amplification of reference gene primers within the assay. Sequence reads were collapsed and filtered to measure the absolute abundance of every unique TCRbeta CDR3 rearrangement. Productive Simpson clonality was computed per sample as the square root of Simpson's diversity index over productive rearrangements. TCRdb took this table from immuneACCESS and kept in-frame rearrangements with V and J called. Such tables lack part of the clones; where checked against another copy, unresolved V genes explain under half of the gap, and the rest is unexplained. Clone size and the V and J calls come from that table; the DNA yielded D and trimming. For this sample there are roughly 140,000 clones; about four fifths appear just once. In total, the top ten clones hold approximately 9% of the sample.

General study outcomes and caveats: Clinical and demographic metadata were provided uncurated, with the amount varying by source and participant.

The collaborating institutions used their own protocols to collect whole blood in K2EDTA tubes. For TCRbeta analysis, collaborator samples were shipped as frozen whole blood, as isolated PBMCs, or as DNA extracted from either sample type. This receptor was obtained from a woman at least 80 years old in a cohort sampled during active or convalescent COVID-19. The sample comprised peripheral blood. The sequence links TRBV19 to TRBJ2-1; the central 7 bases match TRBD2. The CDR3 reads CASSPSGLPNEQFF. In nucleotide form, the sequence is TGTGCCAGTAGTCCTAGCGGCCTCCCCAATGAGCAGTTCTTC.